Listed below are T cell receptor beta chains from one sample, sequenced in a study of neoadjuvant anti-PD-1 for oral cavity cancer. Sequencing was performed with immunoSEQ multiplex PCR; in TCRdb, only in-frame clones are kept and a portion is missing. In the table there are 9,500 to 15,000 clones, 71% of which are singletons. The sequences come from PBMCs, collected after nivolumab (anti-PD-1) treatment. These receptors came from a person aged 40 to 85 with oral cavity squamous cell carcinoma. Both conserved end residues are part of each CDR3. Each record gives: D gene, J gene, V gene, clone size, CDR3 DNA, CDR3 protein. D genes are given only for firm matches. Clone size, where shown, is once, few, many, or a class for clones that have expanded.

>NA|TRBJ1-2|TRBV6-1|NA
TGTGCCAGCAGTGAAGATGGTCCACCACGGGTCAGCCCGGGAGGCTACACCTTC
CASSEDGPPRVSPGGYTF
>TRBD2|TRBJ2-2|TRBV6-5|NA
TGTGCCAGCAAGAGCGGGGGGGCCTTCACCGGGGAGCTGTTTTTT
CASKSGGAFTGELFF
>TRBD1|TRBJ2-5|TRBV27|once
TGTGCCAGCAGTTTGGGACAGGGGATGCAAGAGACCCAGTACTTC
CASSLGQGMQETQYF
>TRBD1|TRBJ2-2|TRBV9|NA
TGTGCCAGCAGCGCCGGGGGACAGGGGGTTAGCGGGGAGCTGTTTTTT
CASSAGGQGVSGELFF
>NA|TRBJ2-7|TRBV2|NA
TGTGCCAGCAGTGATGATAATCTGGCGGCCCACCTCTACGAGCAGTACTTC
CASSDDNLAAHLYEQYF
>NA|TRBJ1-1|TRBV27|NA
TGTGCCAGCAGTTTGAAAGGGAGGGGGGGGTCTGAAGCTTTCTTT
CASSLKGRGGSEAFF
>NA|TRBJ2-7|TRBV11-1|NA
TGTGCCAGCAGCTTATCCTCCTACGAGCAGTACTTC
CASSLSSYEQYF
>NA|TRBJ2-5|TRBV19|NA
TGTGCCAGTAGTATAGGGGGGAGTGTCTCCAAAGAGACCCAGTACTTC
CASSIGGSVSKETQYF
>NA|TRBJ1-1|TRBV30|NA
TGTGCCTGGGGTACAGGGTTTTCGACCCCTGAAGCTTTCTTT
CAWGTGFSTPEAFF
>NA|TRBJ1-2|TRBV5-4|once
TGTGCCAGCAGCTTCCTCCCGCTCGGGGGCTACACCTTC
CASSFLPLGGYTF
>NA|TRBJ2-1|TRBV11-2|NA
TGTGCCAGCAGCCCCCGGGGTAGCAGGGGGGTAAATGAGCAGTTCTTC
CASSPRGSRGVNEQFF
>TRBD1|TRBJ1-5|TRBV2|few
TGTGCCAGCAGTCGTGACAGGGGGCATAGGCAGCCCCAGCATTTT
CASSRDRGHRQPQHF
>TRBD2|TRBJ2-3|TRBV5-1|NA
TGCGCCAGCAGCGTGGGAGGCGGGAGAAGGCCAGATACGCAGTATTTT
CASSVGGGRRPDTQYF
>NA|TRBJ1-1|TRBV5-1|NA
TGCGCCAGCAGCTTGGGGGAGGGATGGGACACTGAAGCTTTCTTT
CASSLGEGWDTEAFF
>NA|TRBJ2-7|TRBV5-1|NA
TGCGCCAGCAGCTTGGATGGCATCTTAAACGAGCAGTACTTC
CASSLDGILNEQYF
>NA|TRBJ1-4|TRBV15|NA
TGTGCCACCACTGACAACCCGAATGAAAAACTGTTTTTT
CATTDNPNEKLFF
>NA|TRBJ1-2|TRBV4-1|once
TGCGCCAGCAGCCAAGTTCCGAGGGGTTCTGGCTATGGCTACACCTTC
CASSQVPRGSGYGYTF
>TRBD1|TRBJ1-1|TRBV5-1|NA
TGCGCCAGCAGCTCCAGGGGGGGAACTGAAGCTTTCTTT
CASSSRGGTEAFF
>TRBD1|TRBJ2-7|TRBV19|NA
TGTGCCAGTAGTCCATGGACAGGGGCCTACGAGCAGTACTTC
CASSPWTGAYEQYF
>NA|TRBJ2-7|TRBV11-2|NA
TGTGCCAGCCGCCGGGTAGGGGTCGAGCAGTACTTC
CASRRVGVEQYF
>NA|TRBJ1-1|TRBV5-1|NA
TGCGCCAGCAGCTTGGATCAGGCGAACACTGAAGCTTTCTTT
CASSLDQANTEAFF
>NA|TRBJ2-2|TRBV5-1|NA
TGCGCCAGCAGCTTGGACTCGAACACCGGGGAGCTGTTTTTT
CASSLDSNTGELFF
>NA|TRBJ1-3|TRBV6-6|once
TGTGCCAGCAGTTTTAGGGGTCTTGGAAACACCATATATTTT
CASSFRGLGNTIYF
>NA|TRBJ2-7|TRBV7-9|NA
TGTGCCAGCAGCTCCAACCCCTGGGGCAGGGAAACAAGCGAGCAGTACTTC
CASSSNPWGRETSEQYF
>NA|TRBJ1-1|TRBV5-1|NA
TGCGCCAGCAGCTTTTTCCGACAAAGGGACACTGAAGCTTTCTTT
CASSFFRQRDTEAFF
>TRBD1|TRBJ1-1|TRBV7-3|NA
TGTGCCAGCAGCCGCGGACAGGGGAGGTCCGCTGAAGCTTTCTTT
CASSRGQGRSAEAFF
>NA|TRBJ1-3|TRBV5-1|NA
TGCGCCAGCAGCTTAACCCCGATCTCTGGAAACACCATATATTTT
CASSLTPISGNTIYF
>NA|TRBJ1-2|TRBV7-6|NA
TGTGCCAGCAGCCCCCACCGTCTGAACAGGGACAACAATGGCTACACCTTC
CASSPHRLNRDNNGYTF
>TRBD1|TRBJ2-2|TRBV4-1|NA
TGCGCCAGCAGGGACCTACGCAAGGGGGCGAGCGGGGAGCTGTTTTTT
CASRDLRKGASGELFF
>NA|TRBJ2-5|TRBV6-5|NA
TGTGCCAGCAGTTCCGGGACTCCGGGGACCCAGTACTTC
CASSSGTPGTQYF
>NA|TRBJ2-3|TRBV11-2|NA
TGTGCCAGCAGCTTGAACAGGGGCACAGATACGCAGTATTTT
CASSLNRGTDTQYF
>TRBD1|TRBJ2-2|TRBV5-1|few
TGCGCCAGCAGCTTGGGACAGGGGGCGACCGGGGAGCTGTTTTTT
CASSLGQGATGELFF
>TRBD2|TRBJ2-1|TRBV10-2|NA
TGCGCCAGCAGGTTTGCGGGGGATACCTACAATGAGCAGTTCTTC
CASRFAGDTYNEQFF
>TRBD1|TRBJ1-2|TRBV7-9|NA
TGTGCCAGCAGCTCCTGGACAGGGGGCTCGTTCTATGGCTACACCTTC
CASSSWTGGSFYGYTF
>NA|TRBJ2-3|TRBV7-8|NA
TGTGCCAGCAGCTTAGTAAAGGGCGCAGATACGCAGTATTTT
CASSLVKGADTQYF
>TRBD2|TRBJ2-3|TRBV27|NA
TGTGCCAGCAGTCTAGATAGCGGGAGAGCTAGCACAGATACGCAGTATTTT
CASSLDSGRASTDTQYF
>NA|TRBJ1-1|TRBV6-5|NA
TGTGCCAGCAGTTACTCGGAGGGGAACACTGAAGCTTTCTTT
CASSYSEGNTEAFF
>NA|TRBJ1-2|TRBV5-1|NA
TGCGCCAGCAGCTTGGGTCCCGGGGGCTATGGCTACACCTTC
CASSLGPGGYGYTF
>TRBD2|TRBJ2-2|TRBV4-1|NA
TGCGCCAGCAGCCAGATCATAACTAGCGGGAGGGGCCCCGGGGAGCTGTTTTTT
CASSQIITSGRGPGELFF
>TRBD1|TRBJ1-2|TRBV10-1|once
TGCGCCAGCAGCCCGGGACAGGGGGCGGAAGGCTACACCTTC
CASSPGQGAEGYTF
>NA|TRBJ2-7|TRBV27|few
TGTGCCAGCAGTTTTAGTAGGGGATCCTACGAGCAGTACTTC
CASSFSRGSYEQYF
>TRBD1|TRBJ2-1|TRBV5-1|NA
TGCGCCAGCAGCGAGAAGGGGACAGGGGGAAATGAGCAGTTCTTC
CASSEKGTGGNEQFF
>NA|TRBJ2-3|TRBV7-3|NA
TGTGCCAGCAGTAGGGGAACAGATACGCAGTATTTT
CASSRGTDTQYF
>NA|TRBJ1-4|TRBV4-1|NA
TGCGCCAGCAGCCAAGAAGGGCCCCCCGCTAATGAAAAACTGTTTTTT
CASSQEGPPANEKLFF
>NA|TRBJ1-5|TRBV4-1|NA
TGCGCCAGCAGCCAAGATTTTTGGACGGACACTAAGCAGCCCCAGCATTTT
CASSQDFWTDTKQPQHF
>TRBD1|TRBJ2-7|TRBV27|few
TGTGCCAGCAGTTTCTACGGACAGGGGGCAAGGGAGCAGTACTTC
CASSFYGQGAREQYF
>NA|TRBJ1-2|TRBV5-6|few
TGTGCCAGCAGCCTGACAGGATCCGATAGCATTAACTATGGCTACACCTTC
CASSLTGSDSINYGYTF
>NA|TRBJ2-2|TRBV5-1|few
TGCGCCAGCAGCTTGCCTTCAGGGGACACCGGGGAGCTGTTTTTT
CASSLPSGDTGELFF
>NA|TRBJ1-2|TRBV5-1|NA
TGCGCCAGCAGCTTCCTGGACCGGTTCTATGGCTACACCTTC
CASSFLDRFYGYTF
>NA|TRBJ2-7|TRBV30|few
TGTGCCTGGAGTGTAGGGGGGTACGAGCAGTACTTC
CAWSVGGYEQYF